This T cell receptor (beta chain) appears in the sequencing data of a study of CD8+CD57+ T cells in acquired aplastic anemia. This clonotype was found a few times. CDR1 MGHRA and CDR2 YSYEKL come from the germline V gene. There are 18 residues in the CDR3. V was trimmed by 4 bases and J by 0 bases, leaving 19 bases between them. It was genomic DNA that served as the template for profiling TCR beta VDJ and CDR3. Each CDR3 protein is one row after TCRdb ran MiXCR on the reads. The data contain more than 150,000 distinct CDR3 sequences, approximately 49% of them singletons. The origin of this receptor is a human donor in good health. Sample: sorted CD4+, CD8+, or CD8+CD57+ T cells (not recorded which) from PBMCs. The genes are TRBV4-1 and TRBJ1-5; D possibly corresponds to TRBD1 (5 bases). The DNA of the CDR3 is TGCGCCAGCAGCCGGGGAAACTTGGGACCGAATAGCAATCAGCCCCAGCATTTT. Amino acids: CASSRGNLGPNSNQPQHF.